This TCR beta chain stems from a study of graft-versus-host responses after intestinal transplantation. A few counts support this clone. Trimming removed 3 bases at V and 8 bases at J, with 10 bases between. The CDR3 runs 11 residues. Per the germline V gene, CDR1 is DFQATT and CDR2 is SNEGSKA (reference sequence). Clones were read by immunoSEQ multiplex PCR, and TCRdb kept only the in-frame ones, dropping some. The sample includes around 19,000 clones, approximately 45% of them seen just once. Overall study findings and caveats: High graft-versus-host to host-versus-graft T cell clonal ratios marked allografts of patients with graft-donor macrochimerism.

Sorted after the reaction were proliferating CFSE-low CD3+CD4+ and CD3+CD8+ responders. The sequencing here drew on alloreactive CD4+ T cells from a mixed lymphocyte reaction culture, taken before intestinal transplant. The sample's subset: CFSE-low proliferating T cells sorted from roughly six-day pre-transplant mixed lymphocyte reaction (GvH or HvG direction). The TCR sequence derives from a human patient who received an intestinal transplant. This chain joins TRBV20-1 and TRBJ1-1, with D unresolved. The CDR3: CSARRVSEAFF. The CDR3 nucleotides are TGCAGTGCTAGGAGGGTGAGCGAAGCTTTCTTT.